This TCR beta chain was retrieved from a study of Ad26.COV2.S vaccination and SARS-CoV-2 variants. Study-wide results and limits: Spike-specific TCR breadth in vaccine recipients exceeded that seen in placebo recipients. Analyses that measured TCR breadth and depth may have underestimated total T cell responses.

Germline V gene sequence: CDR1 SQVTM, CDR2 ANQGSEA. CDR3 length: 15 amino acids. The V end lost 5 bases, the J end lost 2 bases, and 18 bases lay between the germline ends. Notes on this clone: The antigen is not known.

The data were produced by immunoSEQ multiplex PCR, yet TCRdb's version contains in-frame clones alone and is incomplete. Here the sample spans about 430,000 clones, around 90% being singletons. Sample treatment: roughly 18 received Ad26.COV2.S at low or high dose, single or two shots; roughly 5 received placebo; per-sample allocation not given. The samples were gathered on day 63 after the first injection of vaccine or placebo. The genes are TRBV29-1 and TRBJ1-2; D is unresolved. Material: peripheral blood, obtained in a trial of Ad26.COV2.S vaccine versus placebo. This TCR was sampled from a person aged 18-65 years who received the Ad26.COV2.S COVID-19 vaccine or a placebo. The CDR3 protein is CSVIDFQTRNYGYTF. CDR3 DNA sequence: TGCAGCGTTATTGACTTTCAGACGAGAAACTATGGCTACACCTTC.